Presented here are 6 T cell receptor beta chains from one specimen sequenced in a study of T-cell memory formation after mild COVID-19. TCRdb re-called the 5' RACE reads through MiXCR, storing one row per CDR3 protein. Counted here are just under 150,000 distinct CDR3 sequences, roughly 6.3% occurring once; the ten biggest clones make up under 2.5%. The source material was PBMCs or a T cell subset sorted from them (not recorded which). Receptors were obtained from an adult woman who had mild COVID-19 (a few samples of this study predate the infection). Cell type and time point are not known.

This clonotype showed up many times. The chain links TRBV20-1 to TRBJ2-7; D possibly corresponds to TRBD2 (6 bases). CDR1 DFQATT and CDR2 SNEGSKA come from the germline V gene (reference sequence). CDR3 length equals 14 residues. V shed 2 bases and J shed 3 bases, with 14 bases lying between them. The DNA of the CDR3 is TGCAGTGCTAGATCGATACGGGAGAACTACGAGCAGTACTTC. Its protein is CSARSIRENYEQYF.

CDR3 sequence (DNA): TGCGCCAGCAGCCGACGTGCAGCAGATACGCAGTATTTT. Protein sequence: CASSRRAADTQYF. The V and J genes are TRBV4-3 and TRBJ2-3; no firm D call. The CDR3 runs to 13 residues. CDR1 and CDR2 from the germline V gene are LGHNA and YSLEER. The V end was cut by 4 bases, the J end by 4 bases, with 9 bases between.

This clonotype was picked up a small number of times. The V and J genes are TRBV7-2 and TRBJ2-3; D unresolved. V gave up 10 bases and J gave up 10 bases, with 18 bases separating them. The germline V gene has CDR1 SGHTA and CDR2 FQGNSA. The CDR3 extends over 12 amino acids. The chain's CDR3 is CATNHRPKSQYF. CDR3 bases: TGTGCCACCAACCACAGACCAAAATCGCAGTATTTT. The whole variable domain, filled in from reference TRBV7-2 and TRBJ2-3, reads GAGVSQSPSNKVTEKGKDVELRCDPISGHTALYWYRQSLGQGLEFLIYFQGNSAPDKSGLPSDRFSAERTGGSVSTLTIQRTQQEDSAVYLCATNHRPKSQYFGPGTRLTVL.

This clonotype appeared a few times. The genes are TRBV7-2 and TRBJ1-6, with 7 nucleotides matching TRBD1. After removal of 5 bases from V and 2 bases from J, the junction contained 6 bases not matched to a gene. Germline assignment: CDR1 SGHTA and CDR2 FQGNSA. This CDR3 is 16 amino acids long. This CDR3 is CASSPRQGPYNSPLHF. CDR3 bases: TGTGCCAGCAGCCCACGACAGGGCCCCTATAATTCACCCCTCCACTTT.

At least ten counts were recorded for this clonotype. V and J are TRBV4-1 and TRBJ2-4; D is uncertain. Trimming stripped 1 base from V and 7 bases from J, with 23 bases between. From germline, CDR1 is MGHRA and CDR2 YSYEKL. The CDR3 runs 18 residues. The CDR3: CASSQGLGYGFTRNIQYF. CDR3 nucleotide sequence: TGCGCCAGCAGCCAAGGTTTGGGATACGGGTTCACGAGGAACATTCAGTACTTC.

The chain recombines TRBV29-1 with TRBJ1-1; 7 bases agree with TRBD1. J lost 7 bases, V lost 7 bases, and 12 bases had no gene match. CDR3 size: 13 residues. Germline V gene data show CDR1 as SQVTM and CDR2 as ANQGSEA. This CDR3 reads CSARGGLNLEAFF. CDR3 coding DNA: TGCAGCGCCAGGGGGGGTTTGAATCTTGAAGCTTTCTTT.